Each of the 31 T cell receptor beta chains below was sequenced from the same sample in a study of vaccination and CD4 T cells after COVID-19. At the Johns Hopkins FTIC core, DNA taken from cultured CD4+ T cells was sequenced by way of the Oncomine TCR Beta short-read assay. MiXCR was run by TCRdb on the PCR reads, yielding one entry per CDR3 protein. The sample holds roughly 19,000 distinct CDR3 sequences; roughly 51% are singletons and the top ten take more than 7%. Treatment described: approximately nine-day PBMC culture with coronavirus spike peptide pools or control peptides (ViraFEST assay). Their recognized antigens are unknown. The sequencing used CD4+ T cells from blood, cultured in vitro, collected before SARS-CoV-2 vaccination. These receptors were obtained from a human donor who had recovered from COVID-19.

The CDR3 DNA reads TGCAGTGCTCGCGCCCCTCGGGAGGGGAAACTCTACGAGCAGTACTTC. This sequence encodes CSARAPREGKLYEQYF. The rearrangement joins TRBV20-1 to TRBJ2-7; 8 bases agree with TRBD2. This CDR3 is 16 amino acids long. Germline V gene data show CDR1 as DFQATT and CDR2 as SNEGSKA (reference sequence). V trimming: 5 bases; J trimming: 3 bases; junction bases outside the gene matches: 15.

The J gene is TRBJ1-2, the V gene TRBV2; 10 nucleotides line up with TRBD1. Germline CDR1 and CDR2: SNHLY and FYNNEI. V was clipped by 1 base and J by 4 bases; unmatched bases: 3. This CDR3 spans 15 amino acids. The CDR3 nucleotides read TGTGCCAGCAGTGAAGTACGGACAGGGGGCTATGGCTACACCTTC. Translation gives CASSEVRTGGYGYTF.

The chain combines TRBV20-1 with TRBJ2-1, with 9 nucleotides matching TRBD2. With 6 bases clipped from V and 5 bases from J, the junction kept 11 bases outside the gene matches. This CDR3 region has 15 residues. CDR1 DFQATT and CDR2 SNEGSKA come from the germline V gene (reference sequence). In DNA form, the CDR3 reads TGCAGTGCCCCGAACCCTAGCGGGAACAACAATGAGCAGTTCTTC. Its protein is CSAPNPSGNNNEQFF.

This clonotype appeared a single time. The chain has TRBV19 and TRBJ1-3; D uncertain. CDR3 size: 11 residues. CDR1 is LNHDA, CDR2 SQIVND, per germline (reference sequence). The V end was cut by 7 bases, the J end by 1 base, with 2 bases between. The DNA for the CDR3 is TGTGCCAGTATTTCTGGAAACACCATATATTTT. Translating gives CASISGNTIYF.

This clonotype was counted only a few times. V and J are TRBV6-1 and TRBJ2-7; D is uncertain. The CDR3 contains 13 residues. V was pared by 3 bases and J by 3 bases, with 9 bases between. CDR1 is MNHNS and CDR2 is SASEGT in the germline V gene. The CDR3 coding sequence is TGTGCCAGCAGTGAGGAACAGTTCTACGAGCAGTACTTC. Amino acid sequence: CASSEEQFYEQYF.

The chain has TRBV2 and TRBJ1-6; TRBD1 might be the D (6 bases). Germline CDR1 reads SNHLY; CDR2 reads FYNNEI. V lost 6 bases and J 0 bases, leaving 12 bases between the germline ends. The CDR3 extends over 16 amino acids. The CDR3 spells CASRPDRSSYNSPLHF. In DNA form, the CDR3 reads TGTGCCAGCAGGCCCGACAGGAGCTCCTATAATTCACCCCTCCACTTT.

The CDR3 DNA is TGCAGTGCTAGATGGAGGACTAGTATTATCTACAATGAGCAGTTCTTC. Residues: CSARWRTSIIYNEQFF. This chain joins TRBV20-1 and TRBJ2-1; 7 bases agree with TRBD2. V trimming: 2 bases; J trimming: 3 bases; junction bases outside the gene matches: 10. The germline CDR1 and CDR2 sequences are DFQATT and SNEGSKA (reference sequence). The CDR3 length is 16 residues.

V gene TRBV20-1 combines with J gene TRBJ2-3; 7 positions match TRBD2. Per the germline V gene, CDR1 is DFQATT and CDR2 is SNEGSKA (reference sequence). The CDR3 runs 12 residues. Trimming at V came to 7 bases and at J to 2 bases, leaving 3 bases not matched to a gene. The CDR3 nucleotides read TGCAGTGGTGCGGGAGACACAGATACGCAGTATTTT. It encodes CSGAGDTDTQYF.

The gene calls are TRBV2 and TRBJ2-1; D is unclear. Trimming stripped 3 bases from V and 8 bases from J, with 20 bases between. This CDR3 comprises 16 residues. Looked up from germline, CDR1 is SNHLY and CDR2 is FYNNEI. This CDR3 is CASSERIVGSFDEQFF. The CDR3 DNA sequence: TGTGCCAGCAGTGAGAGGATTGTGGGGTCCTTCGATGAGCAGTTCTTC.

V is TRBV4-1 and J is TRBJ1-5; 10 bases are shared with TRBD1. The CDR3 consists of 16 residues. J was trimmed by 5 bases and V by 1 base; bases with no gene match: 5. Germline CDR1 reads MGHRA; CDR2 reads YSYEKL. DNA of the CDR3: TGCGCCAGCAGCCAAGGCCCGGACAGGGGGTATCAGCCCCAGCATTTT. Its translation is CASSQGPDRGYQPQHF.

V and J are TRBV6-1 and TRBJ1-5; D might be TRBD1 (5 bases). V lost 6 bases, J lost 3 bases, and 12 bases lay in between. The CDR3 is made up of 14 amino acids. In germline, CDR1 is MNHNS, CDR2 SASEGT. The CDR3 nucleotides read TGTGCCAGCAGAAAGGTACAGGACAATCAGCCCCAGCATTTT. Residues: CASRKVQDNQPQHF.

This clonotype has just a few counts. The chain uses TRBV19 and TRBJ1-1; TRBD1 matches at 11 bases. V lost 7 bases and J lost 5; bases outside the gene matches: 6. This CDR3 region has 14 residues. Germline V gene lookup returns CDR1 LNHDA and CDR2 SQIVND (reference sequence). The CDR3 DNA follows: TGTGCCAGTACGAGGACAGGGGGCACGACTGAAGCTTTCTTT. Its translation is CASTRTGGTTEAFF.

The rearrangement uses TRBV30 and TRBJ1-2, with TRBD1 matching 7 bases. Trimming at V came to 2 bases and at J to 4 bases, leaving 13 bases not matched to a gene. Germline V gene lookup returns CDR1 GTSNPN and CDR2 SVGIG (reference sequence). CDR3 size: 16 residues. The CDR3 nucleotides read TGTGCCTGGAGTCCCCCCGGGACAGCCAGTCCCTATGGCTACACCTTC. This gives the protein CAWSPPGTASPYGYTF. Full variable domain (outside the CDR3, taken from reference TRBV30 and TRBJ1-2): SQTIHQWPATLVQPVGSPLSLECTVEGTSNPNLYWYRQAAGRGLQLLFYSVGIGQISSEVPQNLSASRPQDRQFILSSKKLLLSDSGFYLCAWSPPGTASPYGYTFGSGTRLTVV.

The table lists this clonotype with a few counts. The rearrangement joins TRBV20-1 to TRBJ1-3; 10 bases are a match to TRBD1. The V and J ends lost 5 bases and 3 bases, in that order; junction bases with no gene match: 7. This CDR3 has 15 amino acids. From germline, CDR1 is DFQATT and CDR2 SNEGSKA (reference sequence). The CDR3 region is CSAEVRDRGGNTIYF. CDR3 in DNA: TGCAGTGCTGAAGTCCGGGACAGGGGTGGAAACACCATATATTTT.

The V and J genes are TRBV2 and TRBJ2-7, with D possibly matching TRBD1 (5 bases). CDR1 is SNHLY, CDR2 FYNNEI, per germline. The CDR3 loop spans 12 amino acids. V lost 6 bases, J lost 3 bases, and 9 bases lay in between. CDR3 in amino acids: CASRRDSYEQYF. The CDR3 DNA sequence: TGTGCCAGCAGGAGAGACAGCTACGAGCAGTACTTC.

This clonotype was recorded a few times. This chain's CDR3 is CAIRGQDTGELFF. DNA for the CDR3: TGTGCCATCAGAGGACAGGACACCGGGGAGCTGTTTTTT. The chain links TRBV10-3 to TRBJ2-2; 7 positions agree with TRBD1. CDR1 ENHRY and CDR2 SYGVKD come from the germline V gene. The V and J ends lost 6 bases and 3 bases, in that order; junction bases with no gene match: 1. This CDR3 is built from 13 residues.

The J gene is TRBJ2-3, the V gene TRBV24-1; TRBD2 agrees at 10 bases. V was pared by 3 bases and J by 2 bases, with 7 bases of the junction left unmatched. The CDR3 covers 17 residues. CDR1 is KGHDR and CDR2 is SFDVKD in the germline V gene. As DNA, the CDR3 is TGTGCCACCAGTGATCCCGGACTAGCGGACCTCACAGATACGCAGTATTTT. Protein sequence: CATSDPGLADLTDTQYF.

The chain couples TRBV27 to TRBJ2-1; 13 bases match TRBD2. CDR3 length: 15 amino acids. V trimming: 4 bases; J trimming: 10 bases; junction bases outside the gene matches: 7. Looked up from germline, CDR1 is MNHEY and CDR2 is SMNVEV (reference sequence). CDR3 region: CASSSGLAGAREQFF. The CDR3 DNA follows: TGTGCCAGCAGTTCCGGACTAGCGGGAGCCCGGGAGCAGTTCTTC.

There are a few counts of this clonotype. The chain recombines TRBV19 with TRBJ1-5, with 7 nucleotides matching TRBD1. CDR1 is LNHDA and CDR2 is SQIVND in the germline V gene (reference sequence). J lost 9 bases, V lost 2 bases, and 10 bases had no gene match. The CDR3 loop spans 15 amino acids. CDR3 coding DNA: TGTGCCAGTAGTATACCGAGACAGGGCAGGCGGCCCCAGCATTTT. Encoded protein: CASSIPRQGRRPQHF.

J is TRBJ2-3 and V is TRBV12-3 or TRBV12-4, with D possibly matching TRBD2 (6 bases). V was pared by 4 bases and J by 4 bases, with 15 bases between. This CDR3 is built from 15 residues. The CDR3 is CASSSTRRVPDTQYF. The CDR3 nucleotides read TGTGCCAGCAGTTCGACTAGAAGGGTCCCAGATACGCAGTATTTT.

Comment on this clonotype: The germline gene is not matched at one end of the junction; a read error may be the cause. The V call is TRBV15, the J call TRBJ2-5, with D unclear. Germline-derived CDR1 and CDR2 are LNHNV and YYDKDF (reference sequence). The CDR3 length is 13 residues. The CDR3 is CASSFVAKETQYF. CDR3 DNA: TGTGCCAGCAGCTTCGTTGCAAAAGAGACCCAGTACTTC.

Concerning this clonotype: A much more abundant neighbour one base away suggests this may be a read error. This sequence joins TRBV5-8 and TRBJ1-2; D unclear. V was clipped by 7 bases and J by 5 bases, with 12 bases between them. Germline CDR1 and CDR2: SGHTS and YDEGEE. The CDR3 has 12 amino acids. CDR3 DNA: TGTGCCAGCGGCGTCGGGGTGTATGGCTACACCTTC. Its translation is CASGVGVYGYTF.

The CDR3 loop reads CASRPGFEADTIYF. Written as DNA, the CDR3 is TGTGCCAGCAGGCCAGGGTTTGAGGCAGACACCATATATTTT. This chain links TRBV2 with TRBJ1-3; TRBD1 might be the D (5 bases). With 6 bases removed from V and 8 bases from J, the gap between germline ends came to 17 bases. From germline, CDR1 is SNHLY and CDR2 FYNNEI. There are 14 residues in the CDR3.

This chain connects TRBV7-8 to TRBJ2-3; 10 bases fit TRBD2. V dropped 2 bases and J dropped 10; count of bases not matched to a gene: 9. The CDR3 contains 15 residues. Germline CDR1 SGHVS, CDR2 FQNEAQ. The CDR3 protein is CASSLPTSGMRAQYF. The DNA for the CDR3 is TGTGCCAGCAGCTTACCCACTAGCGGGATGAGGGCGCAGTATTTT.

V and J are TRBV5-1 and TRBJ2-5; 7 positions agree with TRBD2. This CDR3 is 17 amino acids long. Germline CDR1 reads SGHRS; CDR2 reads YFSETQ. V lost 4 bases, J lost 2 bases, and 14 bases stayed unmatched. The CDR3 protein is CASSPGQASSGQETQYF. As DNA, the CDR3 is TGCGCCAGCAGCCCCGGTCAGGCCTCTAGCGGACAAGAGACCCAGTACTTC.

This clonotype turned up a few times. The rearrangement uses TRBV19 and TRBJ2-5, with unresolved D. CDR3 length: 13 residues. Germline-derived CDR1 and CDR2 are LNHDA and SQIVND (reference sequence). Trimming removed 5 bases from V and 3 bases from J, with 10 bases in between. The CDR3 here is CASSYGREETQYF. The DNA of the CDR3 is TGTGCCAGTAGTTACGGAAGGGAAGAGACCCAGTACTTC.

This clonotype was counted between two and nine times. J is TRBJ2-7 and V is TRBV18; tentative D call: TRBD2 (5 bases). Germline loops: CDR1 KGHSH, CDR2 LQKENI. The CDR3 is 15 amino acids. V gave up 3 bases and J gave up 2 bases, with 14 bases separating them. CDR3 nucleotides: TGTGCCAGCTCACCTACTCGGGGAACCCCCTACGAGCAGTACTTC. Amino acid sequence: CASSPTRGTPYEQYF. The full variable domain, with the rest looked up from reference TRBV18 and TRBJ2-7, is NAGVMQNPRHLVRRRGQEARLRCSPMKGHSHVYWYRQLPEEGLKFMVYLQKENIIDESGMPKERFSAEFPKEGPSILRIQQVVRGDSAAYFCASSPTRGTPYEQYFGPGTRLTVT.

By share, this clonotype ranks as medium-sized (0.01 to 0.1%). V gene TRBV4-3 combines with J gene TRBJ1-2; perhaps TRBD1 as D (5 bases). Trimming removed 4 bases at V and 5 bases at J, with 26 bases between. The length of the CDR3 is 18 residues. Per germline, CDR1 LGHNA and CDR2 YSLEER. The CDR3 region has the DNA TGCGCCAGCAGCCCGAAAGATTATTCGGTCATGGGGGAGTATGGCTACACCTTC. It translates to CASSPKDYSVMGEYGYTF.

CDR3 amino acids: CASSLEGVGTYEQYF. The CDR3 DNA reads as TGTGCCAGCAGCTTAGAAGGGGTCGGTACCTACGAGCAGTACTTC. The chain employs TRBV7-9 and TRBJ2-7, with D possibly matching TRBD1 (5 bases). Trimming removed 1 base at V and 2 bases at J, with 12 bases between. Germline CDR1 is SEHNR and CDR2 is FQNEAQ (reference sequence). This CDR3 is 15 amino acids long.

V gene TRBV30 combines with J gene TRBJ1-6; weak D call: TRBD1 (6 bases). The germline V gene encodes CDR1 GTSNPN and CDR2 SVGIG (reference sequence). Trimming took 0 bases from V and 10 from J, leaving 16 bases between them. The CDR3 runs to 15 residues. The DNA for the CDR3 is TGTGCCTGGAGTGTACAGGGCACGGTCGGATCACCCCTCCACTTT. Translating it yields CAWSVQGTVGSPLHF.

In this sample, this clonotype turned up a few times. The gene calls are TRBV5-1 and TRBJ2-7, with TRBD1 as a possible D gene (6 bases). The CDR3 is 13 amino acids. Germline V gene sequence: CDR1 SGHRS, CDR2 YFSETQ. Deletions cut 8 bases from V and 3 bases from J, with 15 bases between. CDR3 in DNA: TGCGCCAGTTTCTTTACGACAGGCTACGAGCAGTACTTC. As protein: CASFFTTGYEQYF.